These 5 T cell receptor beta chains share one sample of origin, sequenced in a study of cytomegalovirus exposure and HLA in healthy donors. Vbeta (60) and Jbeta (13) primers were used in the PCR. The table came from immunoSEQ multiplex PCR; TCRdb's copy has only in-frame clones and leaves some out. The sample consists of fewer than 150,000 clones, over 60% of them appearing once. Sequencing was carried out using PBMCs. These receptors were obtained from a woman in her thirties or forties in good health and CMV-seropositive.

This CDR3 reads CASSLGTRLYLETQYF. The CDR3 coding sequence is TGTGCCAGCAGCTTAGGAACGCGATTGTACCTGGAGACCCAGTACTTC. The rearrangement links TRBV7-9 to TRBJ2-5; D is ambiguous. V lost 1 base and J lost 5, with 17 bases in between. The CDR3 contains 16 residues. Germline values: CDR1 SEHNR, CDR2 FQNEAQ (reference sequence). Full variable domain (outside the CDR3, taken from reference TRBV7-9 and TRBJ2-5): DTGVSQNPRHKITKRGQNVTFRCDPISEHNRLYWYRQTLGQGPEFLTYFQNEAQLEKSRLLSDRFSAERPKGSFSTLEIQRTEQGDSAMYLCASSLGTRLYLETQYFGPGTRLLVL.

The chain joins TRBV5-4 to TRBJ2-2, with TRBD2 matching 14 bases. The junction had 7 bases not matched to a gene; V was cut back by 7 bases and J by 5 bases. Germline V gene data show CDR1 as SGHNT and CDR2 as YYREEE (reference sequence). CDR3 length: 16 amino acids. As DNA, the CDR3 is TGTGCCAGCGACAAGGGGACTAGCGGGGGAACCGGGGAGCTGTTTTTT. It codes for CASDKGTSGGTGELFF.

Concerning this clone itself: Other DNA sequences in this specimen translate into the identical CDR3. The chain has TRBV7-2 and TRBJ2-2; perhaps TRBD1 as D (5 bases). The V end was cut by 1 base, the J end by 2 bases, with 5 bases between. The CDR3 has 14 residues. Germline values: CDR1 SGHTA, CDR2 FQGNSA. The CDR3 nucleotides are TGTGCCAGCAGCTTAGGGACAAACACCGGGGAGCTGTTTTTT. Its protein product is CASSLGTNTGELFF. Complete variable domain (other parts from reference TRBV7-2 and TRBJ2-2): GAGVSQSPSNKVTEKGKDVELRCDPISGHTALYWYRQSLGQGLEFLIYFQGNSAPDKSGLPSDRFSAERTGGSVSTLTIQRTQQEDSAVYLCASSLGTNTGELFFGEGSRLTVL.

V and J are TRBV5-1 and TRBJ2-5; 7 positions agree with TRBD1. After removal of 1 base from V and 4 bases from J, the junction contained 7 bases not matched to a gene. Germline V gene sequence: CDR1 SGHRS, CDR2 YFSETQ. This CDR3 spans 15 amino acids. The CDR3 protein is CASSLPTGSGETQYF. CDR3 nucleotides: TGCGCCAGCAGCTTGCCGACAGGGTCTGGAGAGACCCAGTACTTC. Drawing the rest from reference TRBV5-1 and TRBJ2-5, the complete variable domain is KAGVTQTPRYLIKTRGQQVTLSCSPISGHRSVSWYQQTPGQGLQFLFEYFSETQRNKGNFPGRFSGRQFSNSRSEMNVSTLELGDSALYLCASSLPTGSGETQYFGPGTRLLVL.

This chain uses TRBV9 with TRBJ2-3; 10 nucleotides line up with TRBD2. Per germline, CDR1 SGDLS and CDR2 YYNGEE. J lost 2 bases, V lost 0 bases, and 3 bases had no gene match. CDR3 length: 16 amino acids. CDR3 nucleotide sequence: TGTGCCAGCAGCGTAGTAGCGGGGGGCCACACAGATACGCAGTATTTT. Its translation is CASSVVAGGHTDTQYF.